The 7 T cell receptor beta chains below were found in one sample sequenced in a study of neurological immune-mediated disorders. From the 5' RACE reads, TCRdb called clonotypes with MiXCR, one entry per CDR3 protein. The profile shows roughly 80,000 distinct CDR3 sequences, 15% to 20% of them singletons. Sequencing used PBMCs. These receptors came from a woman in her thirties or forties in good health.

This clonotype was observed many times. The chain is built from TRBV5-6 and TRBJ2-1, with 12 bases that match TRBD2. Trimming at V came to 4 bases and at J to 0 bases, leaving 8 bases not matched to a gene. From germline, CDR1 is SGHDT and CDR2 YYEEEE. The CDR3 sequence is 18 residues long. The CDR3: CASSQGLAGISSYNEQFF. The CDR3 DNA reads TGTGCCAGCAGCCAAGGACTAGCGGGGATAAGCTCCTACAATGAGCAGTTCTTC.

This clonotype appeared many times. The chain has TRBV5-1 and TRBJ2-7, with TRBD2 matching 9 bases. The CDR3 runs 15 residues. The trim removed 4 bases at V and 0 bases at J, leaving 5 bases unmatched. CDR1 is SGHRS, CDR2 YFSETQ, per germline. CDR3 DNA: TGCGCCAGCAGCCTCCAAGCGGGGGGCTCCTACGAGCAGTACTTC. Translated: CASSLQAGGSYEQYF.

This clonotype was seen at least ten times. CDR3 DNA: TGTGCCAGCAGTTACCCCCTGAGCGGGGGGGCCCCGGATACGCAGTATTTT. It encodes CASSYPLSGGAPDTQYF. The chain recombines TRBV6-2 or TRBV6-3 with TRBJ2-3; 10 bases agree with TRBD2. The CDR3 consists of 17 residues. CDR1 and CDR2 (germline): MNHEY, SVGEGT. The V gene end was trimmed by 2 bases and the J gene end by 6 bases; junction bases not matched to a gene: 11.

This clonotype was seen many times. V gene TRBV10-3 combines with J gene TRBJ2-6, with D maybe TRBD2 (5 bases). Germline V lookup: CDR1 ENHRY, CDR2 SYGVKD. The CDR3 covers 17 residues. V was cut by 10 bases and J by 1 base, with 20 bases left in between. The CDR3 here is CATGPGLRFSGANVLTF. The CDR3 DNA is TGTGCCACCGGCCCCGGACTGCGGTTTTCTGGGGCCAACGTCCTGACTTTC.

This clonotype was seen at least ten times. The CDR3 coding sequence is TGCGCCAGCAGCGCTACAGGGGCGGGCGAGACCCAGTACTTC. It yields the protein CASSATGAGETQYF. The rearrangement links TRBV10-1 to TRBJ2-5; 7 bases are shared with TRBD1. V was clipped by 6 bases and J by 5 bases; unmatched bases: 9. CDR1 and CDR2 from the germline V gene are WNHNN and SYGVQD (reference sequence). The CDR3 length is 14 residues.

There are many counts of this clonotype. The rearrangement joins TRBV6-1 to TRBJ2-3, with 8 bases that match TRBD1. The germline CDR1 and CDR2 sequences are MNHNS and SASEGT. This CDR3 is built from 15 residues. The junction had 10 bases not matched to a gene; V was cut back by 7 bases and J by 4 bases. CDR3 residues: CASNRYRGTADTQYF. CDR3 nucleotides: TGTGCCAGCAACCGGTACAGGGGGACGGCAGATACGCAGTATTTT.

This clonotype was observed at least ten times. This sequence joins TRBV15 and TRBJ2-5; the D is unclear. From germline, CDR1 is LNHNV and CDR2 YYDKDF (reference sequence). The CDR3 contains 18 residues. Between the trimmed V and J ends, which lost 0 bases and 1 base, there was a span of 18 bases. The CDR3 is CATSRDLVGQTLQETQYF. CDR3 nucleotide sequence: TGTGCCACCAGCAGAGATCTCGTAGGGCAGACCCTCCAAGAGACCCAGTACTTC.